This TCR beta chain was sequenced during a study of blood T cell repertoires in COVID-19. Study context: COVID-19 samples from acute and convalescent phases originated in the United States, Italy and Spain. PBMCs, B-cell-depleted T cells, or T cells were the source of the cDNA or gDNA that made up the material.

Original handling: Nucleated cell number was recorded as an estimate derived from reference gene primer amplification. The method was immunoSEQ multiplex PCR; TCRdb's version includes in-frame clones alone and lacks a portion of them. That table furnishes V, J and clone size, whereas the DNA furnished D and trimming. Here the sample spans 30,000 to 35,000 clones, almost 80% being singletons. The table lists this clone with a count of one. The CDR3 is 13 residues long. V dropped 10 bases and J dropped 1 base, with 11 bases sitting between them. Germline V gives CDR1 MNHEY, CDR2 SVGAGI. Sequenced material: peripheral blood. The clonotype was recovered from a woman aged 60-75 years with acute or convalescent COVID-19. This sequence joins TRBV6-5 and TRBJ1-3; D unclear. The CDR3 region is CATRPVSGNTIYF. The CDR3 DNA reads TGTGCCACCCGCCCGGTATCTGGAAACACCATATATTTT.